The 30 T cell receptor beta chains below come from one sample, sequenced in a study of T-cell memory formation after mild COVID-19. MiXCR, applied by TCRdb to the 5' RACE reads, yields one record per CDR3 protein. This sample has approximately 340,000 distinct CDR3 sequences, with 15% to 20% found just once. The sample taken for sequencing was PBMCs or a T cell subset sorted from them (not recorded which). These receptors all stem from a young man who had mild COVID-19 (a few samples of this study predate the infection). Cell type and time point are not known.

This clonotype was seen a few times. This chain links TRBV5-4 with TRBJ2-3; possibly TRBD1 or TRBD2 for D (6 bases each). The ends were cut back, 4 bases at V and 4 bases at J, with 19 bases in the middle. The germline V gene encodes CDR1 SGHNT and CDR2 YYREEE (reference sequence). This CDR3 region has 16 residues. DNA of the CDR3: TGTGCCAGCAGCCTCGAGGGGGACTGGACCGCAGATACGCAGTATTTT. It codes for CASSLEGDWTADTQYF.

The genes are TRBV2 and TRBJ2-1; 9 bases fit TRBD1. The V gene end was trimmed by 7 bases and the J gene end by 4 bases; junction bases not matched to a gene: 5. Germline values: CDR1 SNHLY, CDR2 FYNNEI. The CDR3 is 14 amino acids. This CDR3 is CASIGQGLYNEQFF. The CDR3 DNA reads TGTGCCAGCATCGGACAGGGGTTGTACAATGAGCAGTTCTTC.

The J gene is TRBJ1-3, the V gene TRBV5-1, with a tentative D call TRBD1 (6 bases). This CDR3 is 15 amino acids long. Germline CDR1 reads SGHRS; CDR2 reads YFSETQ. Trimming removed 4 bases at V and 1 base at J, with 12 bases between. Here the CDR3 reads CASSDGQISGNTIYF. CDR3 DNA sequence: TGCGCCAGCAGCGACGGACAGATATCTGGAAACACCATATATTTT.

A few counts support this clonotype. The CDR3 DNA reads TGCGCCAGCAGCGCGGGACAGCTGAACAATGAGCAGTTCTTC. Translating it yields CASSAGQLNNEQFF. This chain joins TRBV5-1 and TRBJ2-1, with TRBD1 as a possible D gene (7 bases). Germline V gene data show CDR1 as SGHRS and CDR2 as YFSETQ. The CDR3 is 14 amino acids. The ends were cut back, 4 bases at V and 5 bases at J, with 13 bases in the middle.

The J gene is TRBJ2-4, the V gene TRBV6-2 or TRBV6-3; D perhaps matches TRBD2 (5 bases). Trimming removed 6 bases from V and 9 bases from J, with 15 bases in between. Germline V gene sequence: CDR1 MNHEY, CDR2 SVGEGT. The CDR3 consists of 13 residues. The CDR3 sequence is CASRGWLGGIQYF. The DNA of the CDR3 is TGTGCCAGCAGAGGGTGGCTAGGAGGCATTCAGTACTTC.

The chain carries TRBV16 and TRBJ2-7; D remains unclear. Germline V gene lookup returns CDR1 KGHSY and CDR2 FQNENV. The CDR3 spans 12 residues. Trimming pared 7 bases from V and 0 bases from J, leaving 7 bases between. DNA of the CDR3: TGTGCCAGCACCCGTCGCTCCTACGAGCAGTACTTC. This translates into CASTRRSYEQYF.

The rearrangement joins TRBV29-1 to TRBJ2-3, with 9 bases that match TRBD2. This CDR3 is built from 14 residues. Germline V gene lookup returns CDR1 SQVTM and CDR2 ANQGSEA. Trimming cost V 1 base and J 7 bases; bases outside gene matches: 6. The CDR3 spells CSVEGVAGANTQYF. The CDR3 bases are TGCAGCGTTGAAGGGGTAGCGGGGGCAAATACGCAGTATTTT.

This clonotype appeared a few times. The chain joins TRBV7-9 to TRBJ1-2, with D perhaps TRBD1 (5 bases). Trimming left V 1 base short and J 5 bases short, with 17 bases between. Germline CDR1 and CDR2: SEHNR and FQNEAQ (reference sequence). The CDR3 runs 16 residues. CDR3 protein: CASSLGSQGAGYGYTF. In DNA, the CDR3 is TGTGCCAGCAGCTTAGGATCTCAGGGAGCGGGATATGGCTACACCTTC.

The chain combines TRBV7-2 with TRBJ2-1; the match to TRBD2 covers 7 bases. CDR1 is SGHTA and CDR2 is FQGNSA in the germline V gene. The CDR3 spans 12 residues. Unmatched junction bases numbered 5, after V lost 5 bases and J lost 10 bases. CDR3 sequence reads: CASSRSTSEQFF. The CDR3 DNA reads as TGTGCCAGCAGCCGCTCGACTAGCGAGCAGTTCTTC. Full variable domain (rest looked up from reference TRBV7-2 and TRBJ2-1): GAGVSQSPSNKVTEKGKDVELRCDPISGHTALYWYRQSLGQGLEFLIYFQGNSAPDKSGLPSDRFSAERTGGSVSTLTIQRTQQEDSAVYLCASSRSTSEQFFGPGTRLTVL.

Ten or more counts support this clonotype. This sequence joins TRBV4-3 and TRBJ2-7, with 12 bases fitting TRBD2. Looked up from germline, CDR1 is LGHNA and CDR2 is YSLEER. The junction had 4 bases not matched to a gene; V was cut back by 4 bases and J by 9 bases. The CDR3 covers 13 residues. Written as DNA, the CDR3 is TGCGCCAGCAGCCCCGGACTAGCGGGGATGCAGTACTTC. Its protein is CASSPGLAGMQYF.

This clonotype appeared a few times. This chain joins TRBV7-3 and TRBJ2-5; 10 nucleotides agree with TRBD1. This CDR3 has 13 amino acids. With 5 bases clipped from V and 6 bases from J, the junction kept 3 bases outside the gene matches. Looked up from germline, CDR1 is SGHTA and CDR2 is FQGTGA. The CDR3 region has the DNA TGTGCCAGCAGCCAGGACAGGGGGAAGACCCAGTACTTC. It yields the protein CASSQDRGKTQYF.

The rearrangement joins TRBV12-3 or TRBV12-4 to TRBJ1-1; D might be TRBD1 (5 bases). V was trimmed by 5 bases and J by 2 bases, leaving 15 bases between them. This CDR3 contains 15 residues. The DNA for the CDR3 is TGTGCCAGCAGTCCGAATCGACAGCTAAACACTGAAGCTTTCTTT. As protein: CASSPNRQLNTEAFF.

The CDR3 bases are TGTGCCAGCAGCCCCCGCCACCGGAGTGGAGGGGGGGGGAAATCCTACAATGAGCAGTTCTTC. This gives the protein CASSPRHRSGGGGKSYNEQFF. This chain joins TRBV7-6 and TRBJ2-1, with D perhaps matching TRBD2 (7 bases). The CDR3 is 21 amino acids. V was clipped by 5 bases and J by 1 base, with 30 bases between them. Germline V lookup: CDR1 SGHVS, CDR2 FNYEAQ.

This chain connects TRBV7-8 to TRBJ2-1; D possibly uses TRBD1 or TRBD2 (6 bases each). With 7 bases removed from V and 10 bases from J, the gap between germline ends came to 17 bases. The CDR3 is 13 amino acids. Germline values: CDR1 SGHVS, CDR2 FQNEAQ. The CDR3: CASTPRVGGEQFF. The CDR3 bases are TGTGCCAGCACCCCTAGGGTCGGGGGCGAGCAGTTCTTC.

This clonotype was seen a few times. The chain combines TRBV6-5 with TRBJ1-2; D remains unclear. Germline V gene lookup returns CDR1 MNHEY and CDR2 SVGAGI. V lost 9 bases, J lost 4 bases, and 15 bases lay in between. The CDR3 has 13 residues. In DNA, the CDR3 is TGTGCCAGTACAGCCGGTCGTCGCTATGGCTACACCTTC. It translates to CASTAGRRYGYTF.

This clonotype came up many times. The chain recombines TRBV5-1 with TRBJ1-1, with D possibly matching TRBD1 (5 bases). Germline CDR1 SGHRS, CDR2 YFSETQ. The CDR3 runs 14 residues. The V and J ends lost 0 bases and 0 bases respectively, with 6 bases between them. The CDR3 nucleotides read TGCGCCAGCAGCTTGGGAGGGGTGAACACTGAAGCTTTCTTT. Its translation is CASSLGGVNTEAFF. The full variable domain, with the rest looked up from reference TRBV5-1 and TRBJ1-1, is KAGVTQTPRYLIKTRGQQVTLSCSPISGHRSVSWYQQTPGQGLQFLFEYFSETQRNKGNFPGRFSGRQFSNSRSEMNVSTLELGDSALYLCASSLGGVNTEAFFGQGTRLTVV.

The chain couples TRBV5-1 to TRBJ2-2, with 9 bases identical to TRBD1. The CDR3 extends over 15 amino acids. Per the germline V gene, CDR1 is SGHRS and CDR2 is YFSETQ. V shed 4 bases, J shed 6 bases, and the junction held 7 bases outside the gene matches. In DNA form, the CDR3 reads TGCGCCAGCAGCGCGGGACAGGGATTCTCCGGGGAGCTGTTTTTT. Its translation: CASSAGQGFSGELFF.

This clonotype was observed a few times. The V call is TRBV19, the J call TRBJ1-1; D may be TRBD1 (6 bases). Trimming shortened V by 7 bases and J by 1 base, and 10 bases separated the two germline ends. Germline V gene lookup returns CDR1 LNHDA and CDR2 SQIVND (reference sequence). The CDR3 covers 13 residues. Written as DNA, the CDR3 is TGTGCCAGTATGGGACATCCGAACACTGAAGCTTTCTTT. This gives the protein CASMGHPNTEAFF.

The J gene is TRBJ2-2, the V gene TRBV12-3 or TRBV12-4; TRBD1 agrees at 8 bases. The CDR3 is 15 residues long. The J segment lost 6 bases and the V segment lost 5 bases, leaving 8 bases of the junction unmatched. Written as DNA, the CDR3 is TGTGCCAGCAGTCCCCGGGACAGGAGACCCGGGGAGCTGTTTTTT. As protein: CASSPRDRRPGELFF.

J is TRBJ2-1 and V is TRBV12-3 or TRBV12-4; possible D gene TRBD2, 5 bases. This CDR3 spans 16 amino acids. Trimming shortened V by 5 bases and J by 0 bases, and 14 bases separated the two germline ends. CDR3 nucleotides: TGTGCCAGCAGTCTCCCCCCGGGGAGCTCCTACAATGAGCAGTTCTTC. Translation gives CASSLPPGSSYNEQFF.

In this sample, this clonotype turned up many times. The chain employs TRBV5-1 and TRBJ2-1, with a possible D match to TRBD2 (5 bases). Germline CDR1 reads SGHRS; CDR2 reads YFSETQ. The CDR3 spans 15 residues. The ends were cut back, 2 bases at V and 2 bases at J, with 11 bases in the middle. The CDR3 DNA sequence: TGCGCCAGCAGCTTAGGGCTAGCCCCCTACAATGAGCAGTTCTTC. Translation: CASSLGLAPYNEQFF.

There are a few counts of this clonotype. CDR3 bases: TGCGCCAGCAGCCAAGAGCTAGCGGGGCCAATAAACACCGGGGAGCTGTTTTTT. This sequence encodes CASSQELAGPINTGELFF. The chain is built from TRBV4-3 and TRBJ2-2, with 9 bases fitting TRBD2. Per germline, CDR1 LGHNA and CDR2 YSLEER. The CDR3 consists of 18 residues. Trimming took 0 bases from V and 2 from J; bases not matched to a gene: 7.

The chain couples TRBV11-2 to TRBJ2-6; 12 nucleotides match TRBD1. Germline V gene sequence: CDR1 SGHAT, CDR2 FQNNGV. V lost 4 bases, J lost 4 bases, and 5 bases stayed unmatched. The CDR3 is made up of 17 amino acids. The CDR3 here is CASSSRDRGRGANVLTF. The CDR3 DNA reads TGTGCCAGCAGCTCGCGGGACAGGGGGCGCGGGGCCAACGTCCTGACTTTC. The full variable domain, rest sourced from reference TRBV11-2 and TRBJ2-6, is EAGVAQSPRYKIIEKRQSVAFWCNPISGHATLYWYQQILGQGPKLLIQFQNNGVVDDSQLPKDRFSAERLKGVDSTLKIQPAKLEDSAVYLCASSSRDRGRGANVLTFGAGSRLTVL.

The chain combines TRBV7-9 with TRBJ2-3; perhaps D is TRBD1 or TRBD2 (6 bases each). The CDR3 contains 15 residues. Trimming removed 2 bases from V and 6 bases from J, with 15 bases in between. Germline V gives CDR1 SEHNR, CDR2 FQNEAQ (reference sequence). The CDR3 DNA sequence: TGTGCCAGCAGCTTAACGGGGGCTGCGGTTGATACGCAGTATTTT. This gives the protein CASSLTGAAVDTQYF.

This clonotype was seen more than once but under ten times. V usage is TRBV24-1 and J usage is TRBJ2-3, with D perhaps TRBD1 (6 bases). The ends were cut back, 11 bases at V and 5 bases at J, with 16 bases in the middle. Germline CDR1 is KGHDR and CDR2 is SFDVKD. This CDR3 region has 13 residues. The CDR3 DNA follows: TGTGCCATCGCTAGAACAGGGCAAGATACGCAGTATTTT. Protein: CAIARTGQDTQYF.

The V and J genes are TRBV19 and TRBJ2-5; D ambiguous. Germline lookup yields CDR1 LNHDA and CDR2 SQIVND (reference sequence). Trimming removed 3 bases from V and 0 bases from J, with 8 bases in between. This CDR3 is 14 amino acids long. CDR3 amino acids: CASSIHGDQETQYF. The CDR3, as DNA: TGTGCCAGTAGTATTCACGGAGACCAAGAGACCCAGTACTTC.

The V call is TRBV20-1, the J call TRBJ2-1, with D possibly being TRBD2 (5 bases). This CDR3 is 15 amino acids long. Trimming cost V 3 bases and J 0 bases, with 12 bases left between them. Germline V gene sequence: CDR1 DFQATT, CDR2 SNEGSKA (reference sequence). The CDR3 sequence: CSAREPGSSYNEQFF. DNA for the CDR3: TGCAGTGCTAGGGAGCCGGGGAGCTCCTACAATGAGCAGTTCTTC.

This clonotype was seen at least ten times. The chain employs TRBV24-1 and TRBJ1-2, with D possibly being TRBD1 (5 bases). Germline CDR1 and CDR2: KGHDR and SFDVKD. The CDR3 contains 14 residues. With 3 bases removed from V and 4 bases from J, the gap between germline ends came to 11 bases. The CDR3 DNA sequence: TGTGCCACCAGTGATCCAGGGAGACCCTATGGCTACACCTTC. Translation gives CATSDPGRPYGYTF.

The genes are TRBV4-1 and TRBJ2-1; weak D call: TRBD2 (5 bases). CDR1 is MGHRA, CDR2 YSYEKL, per germline. V lost 4 bases and J lost 6, with 16 bases in between. This CDR3 is built from 15 residues. The CDR3 sequence is CASSLFAGDGNEQFF. The CDR3 coding sequence is TGCGCCAGCAGCCTTTTTGCCGGGGATGGCAATGAGCAGTTCTTC.

There are a few counts of this clonotype. The CDR3 sequence: CASSPQLAGVNIQYF. The CDR3 region has the DNA TGTGCCAGCAGTCCCCAACTAGCGGGGGTTAACATTCAGTACTTC. The chain employs TRBV12-3 or TRBV12-4 and TRBJ2-4, with 11 bases lining up with TRBD2. V dropped 5 bases and J dropped 7; count of bases not matched to a gene: 7. The CDR3 covers 15 residues.